The source of this T cell receptor (beta chain) is a study of T cells expressing NK-cell markers. For the study at large: Researchers got TCR beta repertoires out of sorted CD3+CD56+NKG2C+, CD3+CD56+NKG2C- and CD3+CD56-NKG2C+ T cells. Eight donors were sequenced, of whom seven were HCMV-seropositive, while the remaining one was HCMV-seronegative.

Reanalyzing the 5' RACE reads, TCRdb keeps one entry per CDR3 protein, without DNA. The table lists about 260,000 distinct CDR3 sequences. This TCR was sampled from a man aged 18 to 30 in good health. The material sequenced was blood T cells: a sorted CD56 or NKG2C T cell subset, CD4+ or CD8+ T cells, or bulk PBMC T cells (not recorded which).

CDR3 region: CASSFDRGRINYGYTF. The chain combines TRBV5-5 with TRBJ1-2; TCRdb's D call, TRBD1, is unchecked because there is no DNA. This CDR3 is built from 16 residues. Germline V gives CDR1 SGHKS, CDR2 YYEKEE (reference sequence).